The 8 T cell receptor beta chains below come from one sample, sequenced in a study of T cell responses to AZD1222 COVID-19 vaccine. Profiled with immunoSEQ multiplex PCR; TCRdb holds only in-frame clones, not every one. Its clone listing holds around 140,000 clones. Sequenced sample: peripheral blood. The receptors stem from an adult in good health.

This chain joins TRBV5-1 and TRBJ1-2, with 10 positions matching TRBD1. CDR1 and CDR2 from the germline V gene are SGHRS and YFSETQ. Unmatched junction bases numbered 6, after V lost 4 bases and J lost 3 bases. The CDR3 length is 15 residues. The CDR3 is CASSPLTGGDYGYTF. The CDR3 DNA follows: TGCGCCAGCAGCCCACTGACAGGGGGCGACTATGGCTACACCTTC. Full variable domain (outside the CDR3, taken from reference TRBV5-1 and TRBJ1-2): KAGVTQTPRYLIKTRGQQVTLSCSPISGHRSVSWYQQTPGQGLQFLFEYFSETQRNKGNFPGRFSGRQFSNSRSEMNVSTLELGDSALYLCASSPLTGGDYGYTFGSGTRLTVV.

The gene calls are TRBV19 and TRBJ1-5, with TRBD1 matching 11 bases. J lost 5 bases, V lost 3 bases, and 0 bases had no gene match. Looked up from germline, CDR1 is LNHDA and CDR2 is SQIVND (reference sequence). The CDR3 is 14 amino acids. CDR3 nucleotides: TGTGCCAGTAGTATGGACAGGGGGCATCAGCCCCAGCATTTT. As protein: CASSMDRGHQPQHF. The variable domain in full, with the rest retrieved from reference TRBV19 and TRBJ1-5, is DGGITQSPKYLFRKEGQNVTLSCEQNLNHDAMYWYRQDPGQGLRLIYYSQIVNDFQKGDIAEGYSVSREKKESFPLTVTSAQKNPTAFYLCASSMDRGHQPQHFGDGTRLSIL.

J is TRBJ2-5 and V is TRBV5-4; possibly TRBD2 for D (6 bases). Germline V gene data show CDR1 as SGHNT and CDR2 as YYREEE (reference sequence). CDR3 length: 14 amino acids. Trimming removed 4 bases at V and 1 base at J, with 11 bases between. The DNA for the CDR3 is TGTGCCAGCAGCAGGGACGGGGGCCAAGAGACCCAGTACTTC. The encoded protein is CASSRDGGQETQYF.

The chain uses TRBV5-1 and TRBJ1-4; D is undetermined. Trimming left V 5 bases short and J 4 bases short, with 15 bases between. Germline lookup yields CDR1 SGHRS and CDR2 YFSETQ. The CDR3 is made up of 15 amino acids. DNA of the CDR3: TGCGCCAGCAGTTTATACGGACTTCTTAATGAAAAACTGTTTTTT. Its translation: CASSLYGLLNEKLFF.

This chain links TRBV11-3 with TRBJ1-3; D call uncertain. Germline V lookup: CDR1 SGHNT, CDR2 YENEEA. Trimming shortened V by 5 bases and J by 0 bases, and 14 bases separated the two germline ends. The CDR3 has 16 residues. The CDR3 nucleotides read TGTGCCAGCAGCCCACGGGCGTCCCGCTCTGGAAACACCATATATTTT. Protein product: CASSPRASRSGNTIYF.

The chain employs TRBV7-2 and TRBJ2-5; weak D call: TRBD2 (5 bases). V lost 1 base and J lost 0, with 9 bases in between. The germline V gene has CDR1 SGHTA and CDR2 FQGNSA. The CDR3 consists of 15 residues. The CDR3 nucleotides read TGTGCCAGCAGCTTAGGAGGGAGAAACCAAGAGACCCAGTACTTC. It yields the protein CASSLGGRNQETQYF.

This chain uses TRBV5-3 with TRBJ1-1, with 10 nucleotides matching TRBD1. TRBV5-3 is marked as an open reading frame, function uncertain. The CDR3 covers 16 residues. The junction had 9 bases not matched to a gene; V was cut back by 4 bases and J by 3 bases. CDR3 bases: TGTGCCAGAAGCCACCAGACAGGGGGCGACCACACTGAAGCTTTCTTT. Translating it yields CARSHQTGGDHTEAFF.

The chain couples TRBV19 to TRBJ1-2, with 10 bases identical to TRBD1. The CDR3 spans 16 residues. From germline, CDR1 is LNHDA and CDR2 SQIVND (reference sequence). Germline trimming cut 3 bases from V and 6 bases from J; bases unmatched to any gene: 10. CDR3 region: CASSMVPGGTGDGYTF. In DNA form, the CDR3 reads TGTGCCAGTAGTATGGTCCCTGGAGGGACAGGGGATGGCTACACCTTC.